Sequencing of this T cell receptor (beta chain) was carried out in a study of post-analysis software for immune sequencing data. V lost 6 bases to trimming and J lost 2 bases, with 12 bases between them. The CDR3 consists of 14 residues. Tagging with unique molecular identifiers was a feature of the TCR beta cDNA libraries. TCRdb re-analysed the PCR reads in MiXCR, keeping a single row per CDR3 protein. The table shows about 460,000 distinct CDR3 sequences, with under 55% occurring only once. Note on this clonotype: What it binds is not known.

General study results and limits: Included in a set of five TRBV segments more frequent in patients than controls were TRBV5-6, TRBV5-1 and TRBV20-1.

The receptor's source is a girl aged 5-17 years with multiple sclerosis. The genes are TRBV12-3 or TRBV12-4 and TRBJ2-3; D call uncertain. Sample: blood. The CDR3 DNA reads TGTGCCAGCAGCAGAGGAACGAACACAGATACGCAGTATTTT. Amino acid sequence: CASSRGTNTDTQYF.